These T cell receptor beta chains were read from a single sample in a study of beta chain features in type 1 diabetes. Clones were sequenced by immunoSEQ multiplex PCR, and TCRdb holds only the in-frame ones, with some missing. Here the sample spans about 290,000 clones, roughly 8% being singletons. Sequenced sample: central memory CD4+ T cells from blood. The receptor set was obtained from a woman aged 18-30 years in good health. Both conserved end residues are part of each CDR3. The D gene is left open where the match is weak. Clone size is not always given. Where it is, it says once, few, many or a class for expanded clones.

clone size: many
J gene: TRBJ2-5
V gene: TRBV4-2
D gene: -
CDR3 protein: CASSQDSFRVGETQYF
CDR3 DNA: TGTGCCAGCAGCCAAGATAGCTTTAGGGTGGGGGAGACCCAGTACTTC

clone size: -
J gene: TRBJ2-7
V gene: TRBV5-1
D gene: -
CDR3 protein: CASSKGQISYEQYF
CDR3 DNA: TGCGCCAGCAGTAAGGGGCAAATATCCTACGAGCAGTACTTC

clone size: -
J gene: TRBJ2-3
V gene: TRBV10-3
D gene: -
CDR3 protein: CAISVQGFTDTQYF
CDR3 DNA: TGTGCCATCAGTGTTCAGGGTTTTACAGATACGCAGTATTTT

clone size: -
J gene: TRBJ2-7
V gene: TRBV4-2
D gene: -
CDR3 protein: CASSQVVEQYEQYF
CDR3 DNA: TGTGCCAGCAGCCAAGTGGTGGAGCAATACGAGCAGTACTTC

clone size: many
J gene: TRBJ1-1
V gene: TRBV7-8
D gene: -
CDR3 protein: CASSLQTSQTEAFF
CDR3 DNA: TGTGCCAGCAGCCTACAAACTTCCCAAACTGAAGCTTTCTTT

clone size: -
J gene: TRBJ1-2
V gene: TRBV2
D gene: -
CDR3 protein: CASSDNNYGYTF
CDR3 DNA: TGTGCCAGCAGTGACAATAACTATGGCTACACCTTC

clone size: few
J gene: TRBJ2-7
V gene: TRBV5-1
D gene: -
CDR3 protein: CASSSAYEQYF
CDR3 DNA: TGCGCCAGCAGCTCCGCCTACGAGCAGTACTTC

clone size: many
J gene: TRBJ2-7
V gene: TRBV20-1
D gene: -
CDR3 protein: CSARDFSEQYF
CDR3 DNA: TGCAGTGCCCGGGACTTTAGCGAGCAGTACTTC

clone size: many
J gene: TRBJ2-5
V gene: TRBV2
D gene: -
CDR3 protein: CASSDYREETQYF
CDR3 DNA: TGTGCCAGCAGTGATTACAGGGAGGAGACCCAGTACTTC

clone size: few
J gene: TRBJ2-1
V gene: TRBV19
D gene: TRBD1
CDR3 protein: CASSLRQGMDEQFF
CDR3 DNA: TGTGCCAGTAGTCTAAGACAGGGGATGGATGAGCAGTTCTTC

clone size: -
J gene: TRBJ2-5
V gene: TRBV4-1
D gene: -
CDR3 protein: CASSLGRRETQYF
CDR3 DNA: TGCGCCAGCAGCTTAGGCCGGAGGGAGACCCAGTACTTC

clone size: few
J gene: TRBJ1-2
V gene: TRBV6-1
D gene: TRBD1
CDR3 protein: CASSYSGQGFGYTF
CDR3 DNA: TGTGCCAGCAGTTATTCGGGACAGGGTTTTGGCTACACCTTC

clone size: few
J gene: TRBJ1-2
V gene: TRBV4-1
D gene: -
CDR3 protein: CASSQDHRGGYGYTF
CDR3 DNA: TGCGCCAGCAGCCAAGATCACCGGGGCGGCTATGGCTACACCTTC

clone size: many
J gene: TRBJ2-2
V gene: TRBV5-6
D gene: TRBD2
CDR3 protein: CASSGLAVPTGELFF
CDR3 DNA: TGTGCCAGCAGCGGACTAGCGGTTCCCACCGGGGAGCTGTTTTTT

clone size: -
J gene: TRBJ1-2
V gene: TRBV2
D gene: -
CDR3 protein: CASSLPGTQYGANYGYTF
CDR3 DNA: TGTGCCAGCAGTCTCCCCGGGACTCAGTATGGCGCTAACTATGGCTACACCTTC

clone size: few
J gene: TRBJ1-5
V gene: TRBV7-3
D gene: -
CDR3 protein: CASSPKPGQLNQPQHF
CDR3 DNA: TGTGCCAGCTCCCCAAAACCAGGGCAGCTTAATCAGCCCCAGCATTTT

clone size: few
J gene: TRBJ2-5
V gene: TRBV7-2
D gene: -
CDR3 protein: CASSLGRETQYF
CDR3 DNA: TGTGCCAGCAGCTTAGGCCGTGAGACCCAGTACTTC